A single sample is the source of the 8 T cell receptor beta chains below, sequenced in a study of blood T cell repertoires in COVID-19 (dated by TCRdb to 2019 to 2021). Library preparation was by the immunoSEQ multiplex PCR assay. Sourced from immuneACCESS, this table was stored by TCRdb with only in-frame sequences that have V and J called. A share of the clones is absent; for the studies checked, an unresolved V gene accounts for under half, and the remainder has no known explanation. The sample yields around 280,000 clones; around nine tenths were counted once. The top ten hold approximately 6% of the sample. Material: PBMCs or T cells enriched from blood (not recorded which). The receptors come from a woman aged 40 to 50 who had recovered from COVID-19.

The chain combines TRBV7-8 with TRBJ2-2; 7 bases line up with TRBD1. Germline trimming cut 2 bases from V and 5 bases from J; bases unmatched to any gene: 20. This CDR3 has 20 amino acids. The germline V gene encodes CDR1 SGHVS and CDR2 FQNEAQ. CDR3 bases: TGTGCCAGCAGCTTAAAGGGGGCGCCGGGGTGGGTCCCGCGGACCGGGGAGCTGTTTTTT. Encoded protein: CASSLKGAPGWVPRTGELFF.

The CDR3 spells CASSIRTPLGGLNSPLHF. CDR3 DNA: TGTGCCAGTAGTATTCGTACTCCCTTAGGCGGACTTAATTCACCCCTCCACTTT. The rearrangement links TRBV19 to TRBJ1-6; no clear D gene. The CDR3 length is 18 residues. Germline V gene lookup returns CDR1 LNHDA and CDR2 SQIVND (reference sequence). The V end was cut by 3 bases, the J end by 6 bases, with 21 bases between.

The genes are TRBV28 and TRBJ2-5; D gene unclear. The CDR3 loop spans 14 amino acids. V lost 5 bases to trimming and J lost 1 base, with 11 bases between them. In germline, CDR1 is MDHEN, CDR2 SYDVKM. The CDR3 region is CASSPAQRQETQYF. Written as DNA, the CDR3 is TGTGCCAGCAGTCCCGCCCAGCGCCAAGAGACCCAGTACTTC. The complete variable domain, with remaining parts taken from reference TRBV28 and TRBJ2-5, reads DVKVTQSSRYLVKRTGEKVFLECVQDMDHENMFWYRQDPGLGLRLIYFSYDVKMKEKGDIPEGYSVSREKKERFSLILESASTNQTSMYLCASSPAQRQETQYFGPGTRLLVL.

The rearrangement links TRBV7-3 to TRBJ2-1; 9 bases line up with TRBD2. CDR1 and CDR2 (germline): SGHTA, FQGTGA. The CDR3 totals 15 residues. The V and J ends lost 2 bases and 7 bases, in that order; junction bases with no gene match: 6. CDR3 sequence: CASSLGLAGPNEQFF. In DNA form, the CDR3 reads TGTGCCAGCAGCTTAGGTCTAGCGGGACCGAATGAGCAGTTCTTC.

The CDR3 DNA is TGTGCCAGCAGCCGGACCCCTGGAGGGACAGGCTTCTACAATGAGCAGTTCTTC. It encodes CASSRTPGGTGFYNEQFF. The chain uses TRBV28 and TRBJ2-1, with TRBD1 matching 8 bases. The J segment lost 3 bases and the V segment lost 6 bases, leaving 16 bases of the junction unmatched. The CDR3 covers 18 residues. Germline CDR1 reads MDHEN; CDR2 reads SYDVKM.

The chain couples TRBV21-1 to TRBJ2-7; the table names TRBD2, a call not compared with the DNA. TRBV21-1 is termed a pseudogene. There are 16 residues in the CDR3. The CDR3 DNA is TGTGCCAGCAGCAAAGACACTAGCGGCATCTCCTACGAGCAGTACTTC. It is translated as CASSKDTSGISYEQYF.

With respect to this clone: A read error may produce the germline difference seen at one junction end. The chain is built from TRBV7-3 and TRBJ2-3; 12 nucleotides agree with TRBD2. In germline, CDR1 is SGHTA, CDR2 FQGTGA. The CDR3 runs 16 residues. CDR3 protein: CASSLTGLAGLNTQYF. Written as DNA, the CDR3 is TGTGCCAGCAGCCTAACCGGACTAGCGGGATTAAATACGCAGTATTTT.

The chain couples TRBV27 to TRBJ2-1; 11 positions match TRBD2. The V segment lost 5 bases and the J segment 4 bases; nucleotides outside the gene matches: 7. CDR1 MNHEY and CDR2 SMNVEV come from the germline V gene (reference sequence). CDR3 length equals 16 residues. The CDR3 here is CASSRLAGIGYNEQFF. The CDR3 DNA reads TGTGCCAGCAGTCGACTAGCGGGGATCGGGTACAATGAGCAGTTCTTC.